The T cell receptor beta chain under discussion was sequenced for a study of control samples from healthy donors and cancer patients. Assay: immunoSEQ multiplex PCR; the TCRdb copy retains only in-frame clones and omits some. The table has approximately 90,000 clones, 88% seen once; the top ten hold approximately 15%. V lost 8 bases and J 6 bases, leaving 16 bases between the germline ends. Germline CDR1 and CDR2: LNHDA and SQIVND (reference sequence). The CDR3 runs to 13 residues. The sequence came from a woman aged 70-85 years in good health. The specimen sequenced was blood. The chain employs TRBV19 and TRBJ1-1; unclear D gene. The CDR3 DNA sequence: TGTGCCAGTTCGGAGAAAGGGCGCGCTGAAGCTTTCTTT. It is translated as CASSEKGRAEAFF. Looking up the rest from reference TRBV19 and TRBJ1-1 gives the full variable domain: DGGITQSPKYLFRKEGQNVTLSCEQNLNHDAMYWYRQDPGQGLRLIYYSQIVNDFQKGDIAEGYSVSREKKESFPLTVTSAQKNPTAFYLCASSEKGRAEAFFGQGTRLTVV.